Listed below are T cell receptor beta chains from one sample, sequenced in a study of OX40 agonist ivuxolimab in advanced cancers. Measured with immunoSEQ multiplex PCR; TCRdb has only the in-frame clones, and not every one. The sample consists of about 150,000 clones, around nine tenths of them appearing once. The input for sequencing was CD4+ or CD8+ T cells sorted from blood, taken in a trial of the OX40 agonist ivuxolimab. The receptors stem from an adult with an advanced solid tumor such as melanoma, head and neck, liver or kidney cancer. The CDR3 runs from the conserved cysteine through the conserved F or W. A D gene is named only where the DNA matches it firmly. Not every row has a clone size; where given, it reads once, few, many or a size class.

V gene	D gene	J gene	clone size	CDR3 protein	CDR3 DNA
TRBV19	TRBD2	TRBJ2-1	-	CASSIIGLAAYNEQFF	TGTGCCAGTAGTATCATCGGACTAGCGGCCTACAATGAGCAGTTCTTC
TRBV7-3	-	TRBJ2-2	-	CASSLRTGELFF	TGTGCCAGCAGCCTCAGAACCGGGGAGCTGTTTTTT
TRBV29-1	TRBD2	TRBJ2-7	-	CSVELAGEAYEQYF	TGCAGCGTTGAGCTAGCGGGAGAGGCCTACGAGCAGTACTTC
TRBV7-9	TRBD2	TRBJ2-1	-	CASSSGLVYNEQFF	TGTGCCAGCAGCTCAGGACTAGTATACAATGAGCAGTTCTTC
TRBV18	-	TRBJ2-7	-	CASSPPQGRAYEQYF	TGTGCCAGCTCACCACCCCAGGGGAGAGCCTACGAGCAGTACTTC
TRBV7-9	-	TRBJ2-7	-	CASSLLHEQYF	TGTGCCAGCAGCTTATTACACGAGCAGTACTTC
TRBV11-2	-	TRBJ2-3	once	CASSRSVDTQYF	TGTGCCAGCAGCAGATCCGTCGATACGCAGTATTTT
TRBV28	-	TRBJ1-1	-	CASSPLMAEAFF	TGTGCCAGCAGTCCCCTAATGGCTGAAGCTTTCTTT
TRBV2	TRBD1	TRBJ2-2	-	CASRSQGKAGELFF	TGTGCCAGCAGGTCACAGGGGAAGGCCGGGGAGCTGTTTTTT
TRBV5-4	-	TRBJ1-1	-	CASSSDPNTEAFF	TGTGCCAGCAGCTCTGACCCGAACACTGAAGCTTTCTTT
TRBV19	-	TRBJ1-1	-	CASSVGTLLTEAFF	TGTGCCAGTAGTGTTGGGACATTACTCACTGAAGCTTTCTTT
TRBV5-1	TRBD2	TRBJ2-7	-	CASSQGLDSYEQYF	TGCGCCAGCAGCCAAGGACTAGACTCCTACGAGCAGTACTTC
TRBV21-1	-	TRBJ2-6	-	CASSKSGEMDRDYSGANVLTF	TGTGCCAGCAGCAAAAGCGGTGAAATGGACAGGGACTACTCTGGGGCCAACGTCCTGACTTTC
TRBV19	-	TRBJ1-5	few	CASSIVEMNQPQHF	TGTGCCAGTAGTATAGTGGAGATGAATCAGCCCCAGCATTTT
TRBV28	-	TRBJ1-1	-	CASTAGGPNTEAFF	TGTGCCAGCACCGCCGGGGGCCCGAACACTGAAGCTTTCTTT
TRBV6-1	-	TRBJ2-7	-	CASSPRGREQYF	TGTGCCAGCAGTCCGAGGGGCCGTGAGCAGTACTTC
TRBV7-2	-	TRBJ1-5	-	CASSFTGGNQPQHF	TGTGCCAGCAGCTTTACCGGAGGCAATCAGCCCCAGCATTTT
TRBV18	TRBD1	TRBJ1-5	-	CASSPLGQGSNQPQHF	TGTGCCAGCTCACCACTGGGACAGGGTAGCAATCAGCCCCAGCATTTT
TRBV7-8	TRBD2	TRBJ2-2	-	CASSSYSGPNTGELFF	TGTGCCAGCAGCTCGTATAGCGGGCCGAACACCGGGGAGCTGTTTTTT
TRBV4-1	TRBD2	TRBJ2-2	-	CASSQDGTSLLTGELFF	TGCGCCAGCAGCCAAGATGGGACTAGCCTACTCACCGGGGAGCTGTTTTTT
TRBV19	-	TRBJ1-5	-	CASRPPQGSLSQPQHF	TGTGCCAGTAGGCCCCCGCAGGGGTCCTTAAGTCAGCCCCAGCATTTT
TRBV11-3	-	TRBJ2-2	-	CASRLMGNTGELFF	TGTGCCAGCCGTCTCATGGGCAACACCGGGGAGCTGTTTTTT
TRBV7-3	TRBD2	TRBJ2-1	few	CASKEGGRHGNEQFF	TGTGCCAGCAAGGAGGGCGGGAGGCATGGAAATGAGCAGTTCTTC
TRBV7-3	TRBD1	TRBJ1-3	-	CASSSGGSHSGNTIYF	TGTGCCAGCAGCTCAGGGGGATCCCACTCTGGAAACACCATATATTTT
TRBV19	-	TRBJ1-5	-	CASSDRENQPQHF	TGTGCCAGTAGTGACAGAGAGAATCAGCCCCAGCATTTT
TRBV2	TRBD2	TRBJ2-4	once	CASRGVAGGAKNIQYF	TGTGCCAGCAGGGGCGTGGCGGGAGGGGCCAAAAACATTCAGTACTTC
TRBV28	-	TRBJ1-6	-	CASTGTTVSPLHF	TGTGCCAGCACCGGGACGACCGTTTCACCCCTCCACTTT
TRBV19	TRBD1	TRBJ1-4	-	CASSIYAGGADEKLFF	TGTGCCAGTAGTATCTACGCAGGGGGCGCCGATGAAAAACTGTTTTTT
TRBV30	TRBD1	TRBJ1-4	-	CASRQGGNEKLFF	TGTGCCTCTCGACAGGGGGGGAATGAAAAACTGTTTTTT
TRBV6-1	TRBD1	TRBJ2-7	-	CASSGQGASYEQYF	TGTGCCAGTTCGGGACAGGGGGCTTCCTACGAGCAGTACTTC
TRBV5-1	-	TRBJ1-4	-	CASSFGARDEKLFF	TGCGCCAGCAGCTTTGGGGCCCGGGATGAAAAACTGTTTTTT
TRBV21-1	-	TRBJ2-6	-	CASSKFQEVLTF	TGTGCCAGCAGCAAGTTCCAGGAGGTCCTGACTTTC
TRBV7-3	TRBD1	TRBJ1-1	-	CASSQGGREAFF	TGTGCCAGCAGTCAGGGGGGTAGGGAAGCTTTCTTT
TRBV4-1	-	TRBJ1-5	-	CASSPTRGYSNQPQHF	TGCGCCAGCAGCCCGACGAGGGGCTATAGCAATCAGCCCCAGCATTTT
TRBV18	-	TRBJ1-5	-	CASSQMQGRDQPQHF	TGTGCCAGCTCCCAAATGCAGGGCAGGGATCAGCCCCAGCATTTT
TRBV28	TRBD2	TRBJ2-1	-	CASRDVAGRGYNEQFF	TGTGCCAGCAGGGATGTAGCGGGGAGGGGCTACAATGAGCAGTTCTTC
TRBV7-2	-	TRBJ2-7	once	CASSPVYGAYEQYF	TGTGCCAGCAGCCCCGTCTACGGGGCCTACGAGCAGTACTTC
TRBV28	-	TRBJ2-1	-	CASSSLGGQYNEQFF	TGTGCCAGCAGTTCCCTTGGGGGCCAATACAATGAGCAGTTCTTC
TRBV7-6	-	TRBJ1-1	-	CASTPGGGDTEAFF	TGTGCCAGCACCCCTGGGGGCGGGGACACTGAAGCTTTCTTT
TRBV28	TRBD1	TRBJ1-2	once	CASRRTGGVLYGYTF	TGTGCCAGCCGCAGGACAGGGGGCGTGTTGTATGGCTACACCTTC
TRBV14	-	TRBJ2-7	-	CASSPDPLWDSYEQYF	TGTGCCAGCAGCCCGGACCCGTTATGGGACTCCTACGAGCAGTACTTC
TRBV5-1	-	TRBJ1-1	-	CASSRGTNTEAFF	TGCGCCAGCAGCAGGGGGACGAACACTGAAGCTTTCTTT
TRBV4-1	-	TRBJ1-5	-	CASGTDSNQPQHF	TGCGCCAGCGGGACTGATAGCAATCAGCCCCAGCATTTT
TRBV7-2	TRBD2	TRBJ2-3	-	CASSLGGLAGGDTQYF	TGTGCCAGCAGCTTAGGCGGACTAGCGGGAGGAGATACGCAGTATTTT
TRBV7-9	-	TRBJ2-7	-	CASSLAVGFYEQYF	TGTGCCAGCAGCTTAGCGGTCGGATTCTACGAGCAGTACTTC
TRBV27	TRBD2	TRBJ2-3	-	CASSLLLAGPADTQYF	TGTGCCAGCAGTTTACTTCTAGCGGGACCCGCAGATACGCAGTATTTT
TRBV27	-	TRBJ1-3	-	CASSSGSGNTIYF	TGTGCCAGCAGTTCAGGGTCTGGAAACACCATATATTTT
TRBV9	-	TRBJ1-3	-	CASSPSGLSGNTIYF	TGTGCCAGCAGCCCCTCGGGCCTCTCTGGAAACACCATATATTTT
TRBV15	-	TRBJ1-1	-	CATSALTRGRTEAFF	TGTGCCACCAGCGCACTAACCAGGGGCAGAACTGAAGCTTTCTTT
TRBV7-6	-	TRBJ2-3	-	CASTATDTQYF	TGTGCCAGCACCGCTACAGATACGCAGTATTTT
TRBV19	-	TRBJ1-2	-	CASSPLDSTGGYTF	TGTGCCAGTAGTCCTCTTGACAGTACCGGTGGCTACACCTTC
TRBV9	-	TRBJ1-6	-	CASSVRDGSSPLHF	TGTGCCAGCAGCGTCAGGGATGGATCTTCACCCCTCCACTTT
TRBV6-6	-	TRBJ1-5	-	CASSLLNQPQHF	TGTGCCAGCAGTCTTCTGAATCAGCCCCAGCATTTT
TRBV28	TRBD2	TRBJ2-7	-	CASSLDGRGYEQYF	TGTGCCAGCAGTTTAGACGGGAGGGGCTACGAGCAGTACTTC
TRBV4-1	-	TRBJ2-6	-	CASSQRTASGANVLTF	TGCGCCAGCAGCCAACGAACGGCTTCTGGGGCCAACGTCCTGACTTTC
TRBV18	-	TRBJ1-1	-	CASSPGLDFRGSFF	TGTGCCAGCTCACCAGGTCTCGATTTTCGTGGATCTTTCTTT
TRBV4-1	-	TRBJ1-5	-	CASSQEGYQGNQPQHF	TGCGCCAGCAGCCAAGAAGGGTACCAGGGCAATCAGCCCCAGCATTTT
TRBV7-2	-	TRBJ2-2	-	CASSFRDAGELFF	TGTGCCAGCAGCTTTAGGGACGCCGGGGAGCTGTTTTTT
TRBV27	-	TRBJ1-2	-	CASSLRGVNYTF	TGTGCCAGCAGTTTACGAGGGGTTAACTACACCTTC